This is a list of T cell receptor beta chains from one sample in a study of CD4 and CD8 cells across lung adenocarcinoma regions. TCRdb recomputed calls from the PCR reads with MiXCR, one row per CDR3 protein. The data contain approximately 2,000 distinct CDR3 sequences, roughly 62% of them singletons. The sequencing input was CD4+ T cells from the margin of a lung tumor. Source of these receptors: a female donor with lung adenocarcinoma. The CD4 and CD8 labels of this study may be unreliable. CDR3s include the opening cysteine and the closing phenylalanine or tryptophan.

TRBJ2-3 TRBV10-1 15 CASSASAASTDTQYF
TRBJ2-1 TRBV12-3/TRBV12-4 14 CASSFWTQGNEQFF
- TRBV7-2 13 CASSLGRVREQYF
TRBJ2-5 TRBV27 15 CASTLRGRDRNTQYF
TRBJ2-1 TRBV12-3/TRBV12-4 13 CASSLGGTGEQFF
TRBJ2-2 TRBV6-1 15 CASSEGTSVTGELFF
- TRBV6-5 13 CASSYSRTAEQYF
- TRBV14 12 CASSQRGNVQYF
TRBJ2-1 TRBV10-2 15 CASSESGLAGLEQFF
- TRBV6-1 12 CASSLDIYEQYF
TRBJ2-5 TRBV7-3 16 CASSLTLGRHEETQYF
TRBJ2-3 TRBV4-1 18 CASRQRGEAKRDTDTQYF
TRBJ2-5 TRBV6-1 13 CASSGGTSGTQYF
TRBJ2-3 TRBV12-3/TRBV12-4 18 CASSLGQSLTASTDTQYF
TRBJ2-1 TRBV6-5 14 CASSYSRGGNEQFF
TRBJ2-4 TRBV27 15 CASTNLGGEQNIQYF
TRBJ2-1 TRBV6-1 14 CASSELARGNEQFF
TRBJ2-1 TRBV6-1 16 CASSESVGGAYNEQFF
- TRBV10-3 17 CAISAGTGGQGYNEQFF
TRBJ2-1 TRBV10-1 16 CANSDYRDSLNNEQFF
TRBJ2-7 TRBV6-5 16 CASSYSLDGDLYEQYF
TRBJ2-3 TRBV6-1 14 CASSGGRDTDTQYF
- TRBV6-5 14 CAISFSGVPHEQYF
TRBJ2-3 TRBV6-5 19 CASSSTGLAGGRRTDTQYF
TRBJ2-3 TRBV6-1 15 CASSRLAGFPDTQYF
- TRBV6-1 21 CASSESSGGRGLSGGSYEQYF
TRBJ2-1 TRBV4-1 18 CASSQARRSSGGYNEQFF
TRBJ1-6 TRBV6-1 15 CASRIWGARNSPLHF
- TRBV6-1 13 CASSPGLLYEQYF
TRBJ2-3 TRBV6-1 11 CASLHTDTQYF
- TRBV6-1 15 CASKPVLAGFREQFF
TRBJ2-4 TRBV6-5 15 CASSSAGGVRSDQYF
- TRBV6-1 16 CASSEATGTGEETQYF
TRBJ2-6 TRBV10-3 15 CAFLSGQPCSNDQSF
- TRBV27 13 CASSRGQGREQYF
TRBJ2-3 TRBV6-1 15 CASSGAGRDTDTQYF
- TRBV6-1 16 CASSGRTSGGFHEQYF
TRBJ2-2 TRBV27 16 CASSLSADRNTGELFF
TRBJ2-3 TRBV7-7 13 CASSYGPGQPQYF
TRBJ2-5 TRBV10-3 14 CAISERPGEETQYF
TRBJ2-2 TRBV9 13 CASSVDLSGELFF
TRBJ2-2 TRBV6-1 15 CASRPLAVNTDALFF
TRBJ2-5 TRBV27 17 CASSLSSYGTSGETQYF
TRBJ2-7 TRBV10-3 13 CAIRGAGDYEQYF
TRBJ2-3 TRBV27 14 CASSFRQGVNTQYF
TRBJ1-2 TRBV28 13 CASTRQGDDGYTF
TRBJ2-4 TRBV6-1 19 CASSEARFAGGIVKNIQYF
TRBJ2-2 TRBV7-2 14 CASSSGLGSGELFF
TRBJ1-1 TRBV27 14 CASSFARHLTEAFF
TRBJ2-7 TRBV6-1 14 CASSEAHGRYEQYF
TRBJ2-6 TRBV27 15 CASSHGGTGANVLTF
TRBJ2-2 TRBV9 13 CAGSVDLSGELFF
TRBJ2-3 TRBV6-1 16 CASRQKTSGRRGTQYF
TRBJ1-2 TRBV6-5 14 CASSYSTGGYGYTF
TRBJ1-4 TRBV6-1 14 CASSVVIWGRQVFF
TRBJ2-3 TRBV27 14 CASSYTGTTDTQYF
TRBJ2-2 TRBV12-3/TRBV12-4 13 CASSLSSTGELYF
TRBJ2-6 TRBV6-1 15 CASRQGGSGANVLTF
- TRBV6-7 17 CASSYSTRDDSYNEQFF